The following is a T cell receptor beta chain sequence with its context. Its antigen is still unknown. Using immunoSEQ multiplex PCR, the repertoire was profiled, and TCRdb retains in-frame clones only, with some absent. Of about 18,000 clones in the sample, over 80% were seen once. CDR1 is SGHRS, CDR2 YFSETQ, per germline. The CDR3 sequence is 16 residues long. Trimming cost V 0 bases and J 3 bases; bases outside gene matches: 8. The data stem from a study of T cells after posttransplantation cyclophosphamide. Study observations and caveats: Recipient CMV seropositivity and CMV reactivation strongly tracked TRB clonality.

This chain joins TRBV5-1 and TRBJ1-1; 7 bases map to TRBD1. The material sequenced was memory CD4+ T cells sorted from blood. The sequence was collected from a young man in good health and a related stem cell transplant donor. CDR3 sequence reads: CASSLGVTGYDTEAFF. For the CDR3, the DNA is TGCGCCAGCAGCTTGGGTGTGACAGGGTATGACACTGAAGCTTTCTTT. Looking up the rest from reference TRBV5-1 and TRBJ1-1 gives the full variable domain: KAGVTQTPRYLIKTRGQQVTLSCSPISGHRSVSWYQQTPGQGLQFLFEYFSETQRNKGNFPGRFSGRQFSNSRSEMNVSTLELGDSALYLCASSLGVTGYDTEAFFGQGTRLTVV.